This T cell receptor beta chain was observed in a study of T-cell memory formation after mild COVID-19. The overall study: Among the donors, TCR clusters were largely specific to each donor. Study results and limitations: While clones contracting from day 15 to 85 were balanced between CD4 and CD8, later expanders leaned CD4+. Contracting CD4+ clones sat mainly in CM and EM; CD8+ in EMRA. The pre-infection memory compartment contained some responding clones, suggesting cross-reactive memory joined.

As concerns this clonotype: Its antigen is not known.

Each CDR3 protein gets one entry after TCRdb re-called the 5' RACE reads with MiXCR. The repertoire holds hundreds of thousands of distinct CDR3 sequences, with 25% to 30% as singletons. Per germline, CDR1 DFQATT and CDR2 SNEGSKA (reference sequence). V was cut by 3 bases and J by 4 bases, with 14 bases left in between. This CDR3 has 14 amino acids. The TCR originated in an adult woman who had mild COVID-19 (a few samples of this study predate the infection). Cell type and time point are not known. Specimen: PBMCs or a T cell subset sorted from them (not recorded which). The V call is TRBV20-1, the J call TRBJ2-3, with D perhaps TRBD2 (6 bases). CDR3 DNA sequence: TGCAGTGCTAGTAGCGGTCTGGCTTCAGATACGCAGTATTTT. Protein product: CSASSGLASDTQYF.